The rows below give T cell receptor beta chains drawn from one sample of a study of blood T cell repertoires in COVID-19. Method: immunoSEQ multiplex PCR; TCRdb's copy keeps in-frame clones and lacks some. The top ten clones hold roughly 43% of a sample with tens of thousands of clones, 89% of them seen once. Sequencing was carried out using peripheral blood. These TCRs come from a woman between 55 and 75 years old with COVID-19, enrolled during active disease. Each CDR3 is given with its conserved first and last residue. The order of the fields is J gene, D gene, clone size, V gene, CDR3 protein, CDR3 DNA. A D gene is named only where the DNA matches it firmly. The size field is filled for only some rows; it gives once, few, many or a size class.

>TRBJ2-1|-|-|TRBV13
CASRTEAYNEQFF
TGTGCCAGCAGAACGGAGGCCTACAATGAGCAGTTCTTC
>TRBJ2-2|-|-|TRBV6-6
CASSYIGGTTGELFF
TGTGCCAGCAGTTACATCGGGGGTACCACCGGGGAGCTGTTTTTT
>TRBJ2-7|TRBD2|-|TRBV15
CATSPPLAGPYEQYF
TGTGCCACCAGCCCCCCCTTAGCGGGCCCCTACGAGCAGTACTTC
>TRBJ1-6|-|once|TRBV5-8
CASSPENSPLHF
TGTGCCAGCAGCCCCGAGAATTCACCCCTCCACTTT
>TRBJ2-7|TRBD1|-|TRBV27
CASSLSLGTGKTYEQYF
TGTGCCAGCAGTCTCTCCTTGGGGACAGGGAAGACCTACGAGCAGTACTTC
>TRBJ1-5|-|-|TRBV28
CASSLSKPYQPQHF
TGTGCCAGCAGTTTATCTAAACCTTATCAGCCCCAGCATTTT
>TRBJ2-7|-|-|TRBV7-9
CASSFYPAGEAPYEQYF
TGTGCCAGCAGCTTTTACCCCGCCGGCGAGGCTCCCTACGAGCAGTACTTC
>TRBJ2-2|-|-|TRBV27
CASTQSGSGELFF
TGTGCCAGCACCCAAAGCGGGTCCGGGGAGCTGTTTTTT
>TRBJ2-2|-|-|TRBV7-2
CASSNGGGALAGELFF
TGTGCCAGCAGCAACGGAGGGGGGGCCCTTGCCGGGGAGCTGTTTTTT
>TRBJ2-7|-|once|TRBV19
CASSSDGGYEQYF
TGTGCCAGTAGTTCCGACGGCGGCTACGAGCAGTACTTC
>TRBJ1-4|-|-|TRBV19
CASSSLAGVGEKLFF
TGTGCCAGTAGTTCCCTGGCAGGGGTCGGGGAAAAACTGTTTTTT
>TRBJ2-1|TRBD2|-|TRBV29-1
CSVEGREGEQFF
TGCAGCGTTGAAGGGAGGGAGGGTGAGCAGTTCTTC
>TRBJ2-2|-|-|TRBV2
CASSWTENTGELFF
TGTGCCAGCAGCTGGACAGAGAACACCGGGGAGCTGTTTTTT
>TRBJ1-2|-|once|TRBV18
CASSPRDFNYGYTF
TGTGCCAGCTCACCACGGGACTTCAACTATGGCTACACCTTC
>TRBJ2-7|-|-|TRBV5-6
CASRGRTAPYEQYF
TGTGCCAGCAGGGGGAGGACTGCCCCCTACGAGCAGTACTTC
>TRBJ1-1|-|-|TRBV5-4
CASSRAENTEAFF
TGTGCCAGCAGCCGAGCCGAGAACACTGAAGCTTTCTTT
>TRBJ2-1|-|-|TRBV19
CASSIGGRLEQFF
TGTGCCAGTAGTATAGGCGGGCGGCTAGAGCAGTTCTTC